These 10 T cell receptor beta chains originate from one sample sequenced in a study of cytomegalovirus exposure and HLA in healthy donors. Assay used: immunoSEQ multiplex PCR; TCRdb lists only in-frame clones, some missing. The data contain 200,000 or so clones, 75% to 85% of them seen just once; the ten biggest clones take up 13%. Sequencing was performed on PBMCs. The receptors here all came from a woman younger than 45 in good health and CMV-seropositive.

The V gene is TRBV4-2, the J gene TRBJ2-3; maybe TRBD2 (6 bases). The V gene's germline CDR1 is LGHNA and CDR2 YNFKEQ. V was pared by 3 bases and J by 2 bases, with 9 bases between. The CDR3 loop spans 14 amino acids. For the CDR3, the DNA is TGTGCCAGCAGCCAGGGAGGTACCACAGATACGCAGTATTTT. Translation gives CASSQGGTTDTQYF.

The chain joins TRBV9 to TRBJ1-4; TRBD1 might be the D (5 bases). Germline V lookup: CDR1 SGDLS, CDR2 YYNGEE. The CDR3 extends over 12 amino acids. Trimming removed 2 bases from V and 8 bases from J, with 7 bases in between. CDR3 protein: CASSVTGEKLFF. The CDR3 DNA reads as TGTGCCAGCAGCGTCACAGGCGAAAAACTGTTTTTT.

CDR3 bases: TGTGCCAGCAGTCAAAACTATGGGTCTAATGAAAAACTGTTTTTT. This codes for CASSQNYGSNEKLFF. The rearrangement links TRBV27 to TRBJ1-4; no clear D gene. This CDR3 is built from 15 residues. V lost 5 bases, J lost 3 bases, and 13 bases lay in between. Looked up from germline, CDR1 is MNHEY and CDR2 is SMNVEV (reference sequence).

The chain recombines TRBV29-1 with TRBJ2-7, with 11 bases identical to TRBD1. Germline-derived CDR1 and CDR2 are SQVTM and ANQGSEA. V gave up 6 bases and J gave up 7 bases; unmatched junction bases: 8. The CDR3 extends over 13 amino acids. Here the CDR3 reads CSVRTGGMGEQYF. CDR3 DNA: TGCAGCGTCAGGACAGGGGGCATGGGAGAGCAGTACTTC.

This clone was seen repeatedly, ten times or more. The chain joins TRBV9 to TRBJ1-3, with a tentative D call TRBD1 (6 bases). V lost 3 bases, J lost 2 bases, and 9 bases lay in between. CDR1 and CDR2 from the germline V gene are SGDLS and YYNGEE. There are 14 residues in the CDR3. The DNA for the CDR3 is TGTGCCAGCAGCGGACAGGCGGCTGGAAACACCATATATTTT. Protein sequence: CASSGQAAGNTIYF.

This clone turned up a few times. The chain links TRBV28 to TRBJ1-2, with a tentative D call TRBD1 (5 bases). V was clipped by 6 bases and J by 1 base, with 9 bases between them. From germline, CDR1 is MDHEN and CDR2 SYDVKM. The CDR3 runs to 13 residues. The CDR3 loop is CASRIDSNYGYTF. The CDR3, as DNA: TGTGCCAGCAGAATAGACAGTAACTATGGCTACACCTTC.

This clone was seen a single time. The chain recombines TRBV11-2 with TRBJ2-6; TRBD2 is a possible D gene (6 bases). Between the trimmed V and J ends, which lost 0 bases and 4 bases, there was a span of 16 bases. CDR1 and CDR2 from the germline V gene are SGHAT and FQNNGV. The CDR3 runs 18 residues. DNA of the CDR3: TGTGCCAGCAGCTTAGAGGGCCTGGGGGGAGGAGGGGCCAACGTCCTGACTTTC. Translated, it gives CASSLEGLGGGGANVLTF.

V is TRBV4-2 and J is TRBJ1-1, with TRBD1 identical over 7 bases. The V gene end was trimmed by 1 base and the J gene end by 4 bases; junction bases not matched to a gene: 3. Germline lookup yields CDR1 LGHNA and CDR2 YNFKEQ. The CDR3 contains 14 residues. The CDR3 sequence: CASSQVTGSTEAFF. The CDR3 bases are TGTGCCAGCAGCCAAGTGACAGGGAGCACTGAAGCTTTCTTT.

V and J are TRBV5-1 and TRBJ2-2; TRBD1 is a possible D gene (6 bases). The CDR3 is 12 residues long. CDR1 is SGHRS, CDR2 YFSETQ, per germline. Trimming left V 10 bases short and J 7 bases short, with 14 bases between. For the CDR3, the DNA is TGCGCCGTCTTACAGGGCGGCGGGGAGCTGTTTTTT. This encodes CAVLQGGGELFF.

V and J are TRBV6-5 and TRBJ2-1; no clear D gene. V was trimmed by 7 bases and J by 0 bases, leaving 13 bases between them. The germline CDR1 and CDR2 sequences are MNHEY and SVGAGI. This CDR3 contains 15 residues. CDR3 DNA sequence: TGTGCCAGCACCCCCGCGGCCAACTCCTACAATGAGCAGTTCTTC. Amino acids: CASTPAANSYNEQFF.